This T cell receptor (beta chain) was found in a study of T-cell memory formation after mild COVID-19. General study results and limits: Researchers found some responding clones in pre-infection memory, a sign that cross-reactive memory joined.

The CDR3 has 12 residues. V was pared by 5 bases and J by 4 bases, with 7 bases between. CDR1 and CDR2 from the germline V gene are SEHNR and FQNEAQ (reference sequence). This clonotype was counted between two and nine times. What it recognizes is unknown. TCRdb fed the 5' RACE reads into MiXCR, producing one record per CDR3 protein. This sample has approximately 240,000 distinct CDR3 sequences; approximately 16% occur once, and the top ten carry around 3.8%. Material for sequencing was PBMCs or a T cell subset sorted from them (not recorded which). This TCR was recovered from a man aged 18 to 29 who had mild COVID-19 (a few samples of this study predate the infection). Cell type and time point are not known. The V and J genes are TRBV7-9 and TRBJ2-3; D gene unclear. The CDR3 DNA sequence: TGTGCCAGCAGCGTCACGGCAGATACGCAGTATTTT. Translated: CASSVTADTQYF.